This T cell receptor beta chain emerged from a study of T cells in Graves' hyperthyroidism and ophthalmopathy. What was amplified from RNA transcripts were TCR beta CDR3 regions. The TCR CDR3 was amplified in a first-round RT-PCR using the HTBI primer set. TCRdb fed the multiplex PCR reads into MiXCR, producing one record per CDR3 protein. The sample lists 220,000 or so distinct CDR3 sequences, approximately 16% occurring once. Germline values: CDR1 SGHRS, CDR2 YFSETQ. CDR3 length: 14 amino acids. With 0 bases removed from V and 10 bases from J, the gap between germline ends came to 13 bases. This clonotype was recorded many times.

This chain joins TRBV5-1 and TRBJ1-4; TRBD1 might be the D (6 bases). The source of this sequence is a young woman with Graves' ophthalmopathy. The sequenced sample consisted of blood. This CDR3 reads CASSLEQGGVKLFF. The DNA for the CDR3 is TGCGCCAGCAGCTTGGAACAGGGCGGGGTAAAACTGTTTTTT.